The 18 T cell receptor beta chains below come from one sample, sequenced in a study of metastatic and nonmetastatic thyroid tumors. No treatment of any kind had been given to any patient before thyroid surgery. TCRdb reprocessed the PCR reads via MiXCR. Of about 40,000 clones in the sample, under 20% were seen once. Specimen: tumor tissue. The receptors originated from a female donor with papillary thyroid cancer or a benign thyroid nodule (not recorded which). Some clones in this sample may be carry-over from other donors' samples.

This clone was seen repeatedly, ten times or more. The chain links TRBV29-1 to TRBJ1-5; no clear D gene. Germline CDR1 and CDR2: SQVTM and ANQGSEA. V lost 5 bases, J lost 6 bases, and 14 bases lay in between. The length of the CDR3 is 13 residues. CDR3 bases: TGCAGCGTTTCCGAACGAGGATTTCAGCCCCAGCATTTT. This codes for CSVSERGFQPQHF.

This clone was seen many times. The chain links TRBV20-1 to TRBJ1-2; 10 positions match TRBD1. Germline V gene data show CDR1 as DFQATT and CDR2 as SNEGSKA (reference sequence). Trimming at V came to 3 bases and at J to 7 bases, leaving 8 bases not matched to a gene. CDR3 length equals 14 residues. CDR3 sequence (DNA): TGCAGTGCTAGCGGACAGGGGGTTGGGTTTGGCTACACCTTC. Its protein product is CSASGQGVGFGYTF.

In this sample, this clone turned up many times. This chain links TRBV20-1 with TRBJ2-5, with 8 nucleotides matching TRBD2. The ends lost 1 base at V and 1 base at J; junction bases unmatched: 5. Per the germline V gene, CDR1 is DFQATT and CDR2 is SNEGSKA (reference sequence). The CDR3 extends over 15 amino acids. The CDR3: CSARVPTSAQETQYF. The CDR3 nucleotides read TGCAGTGCTAGAGTTCCGACTAGCGCCCAAGAGACCCAGTACTTC.

V and J are TRBV10-3 and TRBJ1-2; D gene unclear. Trimming shortened V by 2 bases and J by 1 base, and 8 bases separated the two germline ends. Germline CDR1 is ENHRY and CDR2 is SYGVKD. This CDR3 comprises 14 residues. CDR3 sequence reads: CAISETGLNYGYTF. The CDR3 nucleotides are TGTGCCATCAGTGAGACCGGTCTTAACTATGGCTACACCTTC.

For this clone: The sample contains more than one DNA sequence encoding this CDR3. This sequence joins TRBV6-1 and TRBJ2-1; TRBD2 agrees at 13 bases. The CDR3 is 16 residues long. Per the germline V gene, CDR1 is MNHNS and CDR2 is SASEGT. J was trimmed by 8 bases and V by 1 base; bases with no gene match: 5. Here the CDR3 reads CASSEERLAGGYEQFF. As DNA, the CDR3 is TGTGCCAGCAGTGAAGAAAGACTAGCGGGAGGATATGAGCAGTTCTTC.

This clone was counted many times. The chain employs TRBV19 and TRBJ2-5, with a possible D match to TRBD1 (5 bases). CDR1 is LNHDA, CDR2 SQIVND, per germline (reference sequence). V was pared by 5 bases and J by 1 base, with 17 bases between. This CDR3 is 16 amino acids long. CDR3 bases: TGTGCCAGTAGTGGTAAGGGGATACCGCGCCAAGAGACCCAGTACTTC. Its protein product is CASSGKGIPRQETQYF. The full variable domain, completed using reference TRBV19 and TRBJ2-5, is DGGITQSPKYLFRKEGQNVTLSCEQNLNHDAMYWYRQDPGQGLRLIYYSQIVNDFQKGDIAEGYSVSREKKESFPLTVTSAQKNPTAFYLCASSGKGIPRQETQYFGPGTRLLVL.

This clone was counted many times. A much larger clone differs from this one at a single base, so this may be a read error. The same CDR3 can be traced to other DNA sequences in this sample. The chain combines TRBV28 with TRBJ2-2; 14 bases match TRBD2. The CDR3 loop spans 14 amino acids. Germline CDR1 is MDHEN and CDR2 is SYDVKM. The CDR3 region has the DNA TGTGCCGCCGTGGGGACTAGCGGGAGCGGGGAGCTGCTTTTT. The encoded protein is CAAVGTSGSGELLF.

This clone was seen many times. This chain connects TRBV20-1 to TRBJ2-7; D may correspond to TRBD1 or TRBD2 (5 bases each). The CDR3 runs to 12 residues. Germline V gene sequence: CDR1 DFQATT, CDR2 SNEGSKA (reference sequence). The V and J ends lost 6 bases and 5 bases respectively, with 14 bases between them. This chain's CDR3 is CSAGTQADEQYF. The DNA of the CDR3 is TGCAGTGCGGGGACCCAGGCGGACGAGCAGTACTTC.

V and J are TRBV20-1 and TRBJ2-5; 7 bases fit TRBD1. This CDR3 is built from 15 residues. V was clipped by 0 bases and J by 5 bases; unmatched bases: 9. Germline lookup yields CDR1 DFQATT and CDR2 SNEGSKA (reference sequence). The CDR3 nucleotides read TGCAGTGCTAGAGACCCTCAGACAGGGTGGGAGACCCAGTACTTC. Its protein product is CSARDPQTGWETQYF.

This clone was seen at least ten times. V usage is TRBV3-1 and J usage is TRBJ2-1, with TRBD1 identical over 8 bases. The V and J ends lost 1 base and 8 bases, in that order; junction bases with no gene match: 4. The CDR3 sequence is 14 residues long. Germline values: CDR1 LGHDT, CDR2 YNNKEL (reference sequence). CDR3 loop: CASSQGTGRDEQFF. The CDR3 DNA is TGTGCCAGCAGCCAAGGGACAGGGCGGGATGAGCAGTTCTTC.

This clone was counted a few times. This chain uses TRBV6-1 with TRBJ2-2, with 9 nucleotides matching TRBD1. The germline V gene encodes CDR1 MNHNS and CDR2 SASEGT. V lost 6 bases, J lost 3 bases, and 8 bases stayed unmatched. The CDR3 is 16 residues long. The CDR3 loop reads CASRPQQGADTGELFF. As DNA, the CDR3 is TGTGCCAGCAGGCCACAACAGGGGGCGGACACCGGGGAGCTGTTTTTT.

This clone has a handful of counts. The sample contains more than one DNA sequence encoding this CDR3. J is TRBJ1-1 and V is TRBV3-1; TRBD1 is a possible D gene (5 bases). Trimming stripped 0 bases from V and 7 bases from J, with 12 bases between. CDR3 size: 14 residues. The germline V gene has CDR1 LGHDT and CDR2 YNNKEL (reference sequence). The CDR3 DNA is TGTGCCAGCAGCCAAGACCCGGACACCTATGAAGCTTTCTTT. Translation gives CASSQDPDTYEAFF.

This chain connects TRBV6-2 or TRBV6-3 to TRBJ1-2; 9 nucleotides line up with TRBD1. The CDR3 extends over 17 amino acids. The germline CDR1 and CDR2 sequences are MNHEY and SVGEGT. The V and J ends lost 4 bases and 4 bases, in that order; junction bases with no gene match: 13. CDR3 residues: CASSSFLTGGVGYGYTF. Written as DNA, the CDR3 is TGTGCCAGCAGTTCCTTCCTCACAGGGGGCGTGGGCTATGGCTACACCTTC.

The chain joins TRBV20-1 to TRBJ1-5, with D uncertain. Trimming stripped 0 bases from V and 7 bases from J, with 7 bases between. The CDR3 is 12 amino acids. CDR1 DFQATT and CDR2 SNEGSKA come from the germline V gene (reference sequence). CDR3 sequence reads: CSARDMGQPQHF. CDR3 DNA sequence: TGCAGTGCTAGAGATATGGGGCAGCCCCAGCATTTT.

This clone was counted many times. The gene calls are TRBV4-2 and TRBJ2-3, with 8 bases that match TRBD2. The germline V gene encodes CDR1 LGHNA and CDR2 YNFKEQ. The CDR3 covers 15 residues. Trimming removed 6 bases from V and 2 bases from J; junction bases left unmatched: 7. The DNA of the CDR3 is TGTGCCAGCAGACCGGGACTAGTTCCCACAGATACGCAGTATTTT. It yields the protein CASRPGLVPTDTQYF.

This clone was recorded many times. The rearrangement uses TRBV30 and TRBJ2-2, with unresolved D. Trimming pared 8 bases from V and 2 bases from J, leaving 12 bases between. The germline V gene encodes CDR1 GTSNPN and CDR2 SVGIG (reference sequence). CDR3 length: 13 amino acids. The chain's CDR3 is CAEDQHNTGELFF. The DNA of the CDR3 is TGTGCCGAGGACCAGCACAACACCGGGGAGCTGTTTTTT. The variable domain in full, with the rest retrieved from reference TRBV30 and TRBJ2-2, is SQTIHQWPATLVQPVGSPLSLECTVEGTSNPNLYWYRQAAGRGLQLLFYSVGIGQISSEVPQNLSASRPQDRQFILSSKKLLLSDSGFYLCAEDQHNTGELFFGEGSRLTVL.

This clone appeared many times. The rearrangement links TRBV3-1 to TRBJ2-4, with 7 bases matching TRBD2. J gave up 9 bases and V 6 bases, and 17 bases lay outside the gene matches. The germline V gene encodes CDR1 LGHDT and CDR2 YNNKEL (reference sequence). The CDR3 consists of 16 residues. CDR3 coding DNA: TGTGCCAGCAGTCCCGCGGGAGCGGGGAACCTAGGCATTCAGTACTTC. Translation: CASSPAGAGNLGIQYF.

This clone appeared many times. The chain couples TRBV7-3 to TRBJ2-1; 10 nucleotides align to TRBD1. After removal of 0 bases from V and 3 bases from J, the junction contained 5 bases not matched to a gene. The CDR3 is 17 residues long. Germline V CDR1 and CDR2: SGHTA, FQGTGA. The CDR3 nucleotides are TGTGCCAGCAGCTTAACCGGGACAGGGGTCGGCTACAATGAGCAGTTCTTC. Residues: CASSLTGTGVGYNEQFF.